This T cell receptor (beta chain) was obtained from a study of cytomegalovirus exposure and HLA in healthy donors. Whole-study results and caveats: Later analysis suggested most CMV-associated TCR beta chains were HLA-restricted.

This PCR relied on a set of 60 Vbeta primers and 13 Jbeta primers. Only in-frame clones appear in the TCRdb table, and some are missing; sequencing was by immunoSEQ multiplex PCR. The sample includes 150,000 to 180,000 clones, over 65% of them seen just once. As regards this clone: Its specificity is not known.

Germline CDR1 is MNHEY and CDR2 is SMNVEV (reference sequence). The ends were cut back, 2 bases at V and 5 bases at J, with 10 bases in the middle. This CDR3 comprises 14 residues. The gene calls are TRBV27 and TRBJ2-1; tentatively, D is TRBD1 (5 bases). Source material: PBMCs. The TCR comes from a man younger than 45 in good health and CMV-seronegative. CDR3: CASSLGTGHNEQFF. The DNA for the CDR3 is TGTGCCAGCAGTTTAGGAACAGGTCACAATGAGCAGTTCTTC.